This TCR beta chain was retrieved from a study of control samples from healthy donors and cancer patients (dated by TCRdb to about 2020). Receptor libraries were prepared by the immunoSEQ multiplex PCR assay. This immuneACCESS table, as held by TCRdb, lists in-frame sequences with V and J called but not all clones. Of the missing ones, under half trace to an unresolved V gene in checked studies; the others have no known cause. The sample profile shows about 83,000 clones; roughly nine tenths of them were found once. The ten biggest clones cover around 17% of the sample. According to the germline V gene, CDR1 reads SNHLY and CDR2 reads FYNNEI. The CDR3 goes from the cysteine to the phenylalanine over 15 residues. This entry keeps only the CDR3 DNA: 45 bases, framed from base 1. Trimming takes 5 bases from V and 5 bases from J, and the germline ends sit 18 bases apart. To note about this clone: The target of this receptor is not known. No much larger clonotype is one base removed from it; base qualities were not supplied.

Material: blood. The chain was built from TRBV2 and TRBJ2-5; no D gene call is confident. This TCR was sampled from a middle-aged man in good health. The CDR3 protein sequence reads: CASSIQTRGGETQYF. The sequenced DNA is TGTGCCAGCAGTATACAGACCCGCGGTGGTGAGACCCAGTACTTC.